Listed below are T cell receptor beta chains from one sample, sequenced in a study of cytomegalovirus exposure and HLA in healthy donors. Clones were read by immunoSEQ multiplex PCR, and TCRdb kept only the in-frame ones, dropping some. Altogether 200,000 or so clones are present, around 83% being singletons, with the ten largest covering 2.5% to 3.5%. The specimen sequenced was PBMCs. The origin of the receptors is a woman between 40 and 50 years old in good health and CMV-seronegative. Each CDR3 is given with its conserved first and last residue. D genes are given only for firm matches.

j_gene	d_gene	v_gene	CDR3nt	CDR3aa
TRBJ2-7	-	TRBV5-4	TGTGCCAGCAGCTTATTCTCCACAGGGCCCTACGAGCAGTACTTC	CASSLFSTGPYEQYF
TRBJ2-7	TRBD1	TRBV6-1	TGTGCCAGCAGTGATTGGGACAGGTGGGGGAGCTCCTACGAGCAGTACTTC	CASSDWDRWGSSYEQYF
TRBJ2-3	-	TRBV4-1	TGCGCCAGCAGCCAAGGAGGCGGGATAAGCACAGATACGCAGTATTTT	CASSQGGGISTDTQYF
TRBJ1-5	TRBD1	TRBV18	TGTGCCAGCTCACCGGGACAGGGTAGTTTTCATCAGCCCCAGCATTTT	CASSPGQGSFHQPQHF
TRBJ2-1	-	TRBV10-2	TGCGCCAGCGAGGGCTCCTACAATGAGCAGTTCTTC	CASEGSYNEQFF
TRBJ2-2	TRBD2	TRBV18	TGTGCCAGCTCACCGGGGGGACTAGTCAACACCGGGGAGCTGTTTTTT	CASSPGGLVNTGELFF
TRBJ2-7	TRBD2	TRBV7-2	TGTGCCAGCAGCTTAGCGGGTGGGGCGGGAGGCGATCACGAGCAGTACTTC	CASSLAGGAGGDHEQYF
TRBJ2-7	TRBD2	TRBV29-1	TGCAGCGTCGCAGCGGGAGGGCCCTACGAGCAGTACTTC	CSVAAGGPYEQYF
TRBJ2-6	-	TRBV27	TGTGCCAGCAGCCCCGCCCTGGTAGATTCTGGGGCCAACGTCCTGACTTTC	CASSPALVDSGANVLTF
TRBJ2-7	TRBD2	TRBV27	TGTGCCAGTCGGGGGGGGGACGAGCAGTACTTC	CASRGGDEQYF
TRBJ2-1	-	TRBV9	TGTGCCAGCAGCGGACGGGACTCGAACAATGAGCAGTTCTTC	CASSGRDSNNEQFF
TRBJ1-4	-	TRBV5-1	TGCGCCAGCAGCTCGCAAGCGGGCACTAATGAAAAACTGTTTTTT	CASSSQAGTNEKLFF
TRBJ2-3	-	TRBV20-1	TGCAGTGTTAACGGGGTTACGCAGTATTTT	CSVNGVTQYF
TRBJ1-2	-	TRBV4-1	TGCGCCAGCAGACAAATCTTCGGACAGCCCTATGGCTACACCTTC	CASRQIFGQPYGYTF
TRBJ2-1	-	TRBV7-3	TGTGCCAGCAGCCTCGGGCAGGGGAGTTTTAATGAGCAGTTCTTC	CASSLGQGSFNEQFF
TRBJ2-1	-	TRBV30	TGTGCCTGGAACAACTGGAAGGTTAGGAGACTAGTTGGCTATATGCAGTTCTTC	CAWNNWKVRRLVGYMQFF
TRBJ1-2	-	TRBV5-5	TGTGCCAGCAGCGCCTCACTCTATGGCTACACCTTC	CASSASLYGYTF
TRBJ2-2	TRBD2	TRBV27	TGTGCCAGCAGCATGGGACAGGGACTAGCGGGAGGGTTCGCCGGGGAGCTGTTTTTT	CASSMGQGLAGGFAGELFF
TRBJ2-7	-	TRBV27	TGTGCCAGCAGTCCGCTAGCGCACTACGAGCAGTACTTC	CASSPLAHYEQYF
TRBJ2-1	-	TRBV28	TGTGCCAGCAGTTCCTACGTGGACATCGTTTCGCATGAGCAGTTCTTC	CASSSYVDIVSHEQFF